This entry features one T cell receptor beta chain sequence. This receptor's antigen is unknown. One base away there is no much larger clone; base qualities are not given. TCR beta chain sequences were generated from genomic DNA using the immunoSEQ assay. Per the authors' processing: CDR3 sequences that did not begin with the conserved framework cysteine at position 104 were removed manually. To get clonality, the normalized Shannon's Diversity Index was subtracted from one, giving values from 0 (maximal diversity) to 1 (oligoclonal). Chi-squared comparison-of-proportions tests were used to check whether the frequency of the same CDR3 differed between samples, for example brain versus blood. Public clonotypes were identified by searching immuneACCESS, and similarity to known antiviral clonotypes was assessed with the VDJdb browser. TCRdb retrieved this table from immuneACCESS and kept in-frame rearrangements only. Not all clones are present; in checked studies, unresolved V genes account for under half, and no reason is known for the remainder. Clonal size and the V and J genes are those of that table, whereas D and trimming came from the DNA. The sample records about 64,000 clones, approximately 95% of which are singletons. The top ten clones comprise roughly 0.38% of the sample.

The junction shows trimming of 0 bases on V and 6 bases on J, plus 11 bases between the germline ends. The CDR3 starts with the cysteine, ends with the phenylalanine, and has 14 residues. The sequence is cut down to CDR3 DNA, 42 bases in frame from base 1. The germline V gene (reference sequence) sets CDR1 to SGHNT and CDR2 to YYREEE. This specimen comes from a study of brain T cells in children with intractable seizures (dated by TCRdb to the early 2020s). Background for the entire study: Resected brain tissue from 53 pediatric epilepsy surgery cases was first screened for immune gene transcripts using a NanoString immunology panel. Among the approximately 12 selected surgery cases, eight also had pre-surgery blood sequenced, leaving four with brain tissue only. Findings and caveats that apply to the study as a whole: The patients' HCMV serostatus was not known, and viral specificity was inferred solely from CDR3 sequence similarity. Because sequencing depth was different between pre-surgery and post-surgery blood, clones absent from the pre-surgery sample may reflect undersampling.

The time point label corresponds to: resected brain tissue, or blood drawn just prior to surgery. Surgery cases with the highest brain T cell transcript signatures were selected for TCR beta chain sequencing of brain tissue and, where available, blood. Before surgery, the patients had been given at least one anti-epileptic drug. TCR-sequenced patients were children with drug-resistant epilepsy due to tuberous sclerosis complex, focal cortical dysplasia, Rasmussen encephalitis or hemimegalencephaly. Blood was drawn right before the epilepsy surgery. The Monarch genomic DNA purification kit was used to extract bulk genomic DNA from unsorted brain tissue and from whole blood.

The chain was built from TRBV5-4 and TRBJ2-3, and perhaps TRBD1 as D gene, on 5 matching bases. This sequence was found in a boy under two years old with focal cortical dysplasia and intractable seizures. Sequenced here: peripheral blood, sampled at surgery. The DNA reads TGTGCCAGCAGCTTGGCCCTGACAGAGGATACGCAGTATTTT. The resulting protein is CASSLALTEDTQYF. This CDR3, with the reference TRBV5-4 and TRBJ2-3 proteins standing in past its ends, gives the full variable domain ETGVTQSPTHLIKTRGQQVTLRCSSQSGHNTVSWYQQALGQGPQFIFQYYREEENGRGNFPPRFSGLQFPNYSSELNVNALELDDSALYLCASSLALTEDTQYFGPGTRLTVL.